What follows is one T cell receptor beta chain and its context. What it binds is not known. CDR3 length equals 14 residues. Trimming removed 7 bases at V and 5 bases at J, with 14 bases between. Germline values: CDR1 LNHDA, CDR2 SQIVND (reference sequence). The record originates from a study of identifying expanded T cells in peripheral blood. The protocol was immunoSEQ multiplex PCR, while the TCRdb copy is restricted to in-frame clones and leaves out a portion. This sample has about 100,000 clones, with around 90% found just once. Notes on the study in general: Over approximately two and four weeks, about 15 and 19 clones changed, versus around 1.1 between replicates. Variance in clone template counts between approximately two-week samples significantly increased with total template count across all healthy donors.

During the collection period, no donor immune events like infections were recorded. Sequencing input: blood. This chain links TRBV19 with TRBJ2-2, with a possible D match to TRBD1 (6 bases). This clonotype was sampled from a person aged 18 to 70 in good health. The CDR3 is CASTPGVGTGELFF. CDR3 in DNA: TGTGCCAGTACTCCAGGGGTGGGGACCGGGGAGCTGTTTTTT.